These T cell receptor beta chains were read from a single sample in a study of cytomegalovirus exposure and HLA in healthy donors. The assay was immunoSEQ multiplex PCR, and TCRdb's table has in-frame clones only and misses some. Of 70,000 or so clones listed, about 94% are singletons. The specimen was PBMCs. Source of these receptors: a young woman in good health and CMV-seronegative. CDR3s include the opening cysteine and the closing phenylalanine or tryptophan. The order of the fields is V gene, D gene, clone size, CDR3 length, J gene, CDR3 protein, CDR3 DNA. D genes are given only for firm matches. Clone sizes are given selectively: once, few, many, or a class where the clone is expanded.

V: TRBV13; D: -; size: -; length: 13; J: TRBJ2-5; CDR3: CASSHRGAETQYF; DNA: TGTGCCAGCAGCCACCGCGGGGCGGAGACCCAGTACTTC
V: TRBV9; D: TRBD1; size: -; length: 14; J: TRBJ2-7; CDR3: CASSLTGTEYEQYF; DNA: TGTGCCAGCAGCCTAACCGGGACAGAATACGAGCAGTACTTC
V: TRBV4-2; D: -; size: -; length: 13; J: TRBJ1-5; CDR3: CASSQGVGQPQHF; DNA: TGTGCCAGCAGCCAAGGGGTCGGGCAGCCCCAGCATTTT
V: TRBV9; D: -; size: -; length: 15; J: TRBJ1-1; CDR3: CASSVVAGFATEAFF; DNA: TGTGCCAGCAGCGTAGTTGCAGGCTTCGCCACTGAAGCTTTCTTT
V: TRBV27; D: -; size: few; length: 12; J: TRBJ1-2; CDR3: CASSRGDNGYTF; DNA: TGTGCCAGCAGTCGGGGAGACAATGGCTACACCTTC
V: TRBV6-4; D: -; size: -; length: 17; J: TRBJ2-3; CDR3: CASSDQPTQASTDTQYF; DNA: TGTGCCAGCAGTGACCAACCTACGCAAGCTAGCACAGATACGCAGTATTTT
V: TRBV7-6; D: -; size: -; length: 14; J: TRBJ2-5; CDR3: CASSVGGQQETQYF; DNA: TGTGCCAGCAGCGTCGGGGGACAGCAAGAGACCCAGTACTTC
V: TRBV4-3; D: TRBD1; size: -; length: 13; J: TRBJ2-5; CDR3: CASKGTGQETQYF; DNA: TGCGCCAGCAAGGGGACAGGCCAAGAGACCCAGTACTTC
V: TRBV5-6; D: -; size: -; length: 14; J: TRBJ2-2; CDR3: CASTRLATGGELFF; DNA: TGTGCCAGCACCCGACTCGCGACTGGGGGGGAGCTGTTTTTT
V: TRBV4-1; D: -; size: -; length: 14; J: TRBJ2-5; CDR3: CASSQTSGGETQYF; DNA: TGCGCCAGCAGCCAGACTTCCGGCGGAGAGACCCAGTACTTC
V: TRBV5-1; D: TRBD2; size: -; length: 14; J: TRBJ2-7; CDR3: CASIREGLYYEQYF; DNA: TGCGCCAGCATCAGGGAGGGGCTTTACTACGAGCAGTACTTC
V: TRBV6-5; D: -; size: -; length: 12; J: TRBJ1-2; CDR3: CASSYSSHGYTF; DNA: TGTGCCAGCAGTTACTCGAGCCATGGCTACACCTTC
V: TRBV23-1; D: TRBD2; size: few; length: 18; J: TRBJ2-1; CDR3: CASSRYKGGTSGRGEQFF; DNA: TGCGCCAGCAGTCGCTACAAGGGCGGGACTAGCGGGAGAGGTGAGCAGTTCTTC
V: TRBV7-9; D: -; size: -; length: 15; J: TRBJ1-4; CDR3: CASSRTAARDEKLFF; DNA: TGTGCCAGCAGCCGCACAGCCGCCCGAGATGAAAAACTGTTTTTT
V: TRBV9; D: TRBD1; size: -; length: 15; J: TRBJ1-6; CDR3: CASSVDRQGNSPLHF; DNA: TGTGCCAGCAGCGTAGATAGACAGGGGAACTCACCCCTCCACTTT
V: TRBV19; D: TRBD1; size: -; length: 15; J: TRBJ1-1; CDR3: CASSPKPGGTFEAFF; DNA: TGTGCCAGTAGTCCAAAGCCAGGGGGAACCTTTGAAGCTTTCTTT